This T cell receptor (beta chain) was obtained from a study of T-cell reconstitution after alpha-beta-depleted transplantation in children. Unique molecular identifiers featured in how the TCRbeta library was prepared. A single record per CDR3 protein comes from TCRdb applying MiXCR to the PCR reads. The sample consists of fewer than 700,000 distinct CDR3 sequences, about an eighth of them appearing once. Study-level results: Expanded graft clones numbering several hundred reportedly gave rise to alpha-beta T cells about two months after transplant. T cells produced anew were the main source of T-cell counts and diversity one year after transplant. Some patients' high day-60 TCRbeta diversity was traced to surviving recipient T cells and thymic progenitors.

Concerning this clonotype: The antigen is not known.

Germline values: CDR1 SGHDT, CDR2 YYEEEE. This CDR3 has 14 amino acids. Trimming stripped 4 bases from V and 4 bases from J, with 14 bases between. V and J are TRBV5-6 and TRBJ2-5; D is possibly TRBD1 (6 bases). The sample consisted of PBMCs, mostly from graft donor cells, taken 360 days after TCRalphabeta/CD19-depleted stem cell transplant. The sequence came from a male patient younger than 18 who had a stem cell transplant for acute myeloid leukemia, so the T cells may come from the graft donor. The CDR3 is CASSELTGAETQYF. DNA of the CDR3: TGTGCCAGCAGCGAGCTGACAGGAGCAGAGACCCAGTACTTC.